This T cell receptor (beta chain) was captured in a study of blood T cell repertoires in COVID-19. At the level of the study: COVID-19 samples from acute and convalescent phases originated in the United States, Italy and Spain. From T cells, B-cell-depleted T cells, or PBMCs came the material, which was cDNA or gDNA.

The CDR3 is made up of 15 amino acids. CDR1 and CDR2 (germline): SEHNR, FQNEAQ (reference sequence). Trimming cost V 1 base and J 2 bases; bases outside gene matches: 0. As handled by the study authors: Researchers report that nucleated cell counts were estimated from reference gene primer amplification. Only in-frame clones appear in the TCRdb table, and some are missing; sequencing was by immunoSEQ multiplex PCR. V and J calls and clone size come straight from that table; D and trimming were deduced from the DNA. The sample holds approximately 200,000 clones, more than 80% seen once. The sequence was collected from a man under 40 who had recovered from COVID-19. The chain links TRBV7-9 to TRBJ1-3, with TRBD1 identical over 9 bases. Material: PBMCs or T cells enriched from blood (not recorded which). The CDR3 here is CASSLGTGAGNTIYF. The CDR3, as DNA: TGTGCCAGCAGCTTAGGGACAGGGGCTGGAAACACCATATATTTT.